These 21 T cell receptor beta chains came from one sample sequenced in a study of T-cell memory formation after mild COVID-19 (dated by TCRdb to the early 2020s). Library generation was performed with 5' RACE. TCRdb records Illumina NovaSeq 6000 as the sequencer. TCRdb trimmed the raw reads at Q25, called clones with MiXCR and kept productive beta chains. Each record represents a unique CDR3 protein, reported with the most common genes and DNA among its rows. This sample has approximately 190,000 distinct CDR3 sequences in its table, and about 18% of those were observed once. The ten biggest clones cover 2% to 3% of the sample. Specimen: PBMCs or a T cell subset sorted from them (not recorded which). The receptors were sampled from an adult woman who had mild COVID-19 (a few samples of this study predate the infection). The sample titles of this study are shuffled in the database, so cell type and time point are left out; the donor was told from shared clones.

The genes are TRBV29-1 and TRBJ2-7; 8 bases map to TRBD1. This CDR3 comprises 14 residues. Trimming cost V 5 bases and J 5 bases; bases outside gene matches: 11. Germline CDR1 and CDR2: SQVTM and ANQGSEA. CDR3 in amino acids: CSVLTGGVKNEQYF. The CDR3 nucleotides are TGCAGCGTTCTAACAGGGGGAGTGAAGAACGAGCAGTACTTC.

The chain uses TRBV6-4 and TRBJ1-2, with a tentative D call TRBD1 (5 bases). Germline V lookup: CDR1 MRHNA, CDR2 SNTAGT. The V end lost 5 bases, the J end lost 2 bases, and 12 bases lay between the germline ends. There are 14 residues in the CDR3. For the CDR3, the DNA is TGTGCCAGCAGTCCGGGACCTACAAACTATGGCTACACCTTC. Protein product: CASSPGPTNYGYTF.

This clonotype was found a few times. V gene TRBV4-2 combines with J gene TRBJ2-5; unclear D gene. Trimming pared 1 base from V and 5 bases from J, leaving 8 bases between. Germline-derived CDR1 and CDR2 are LGHNA and YNFKEQ. The length of the CDR3 is 13 residues. CDR3 sequence (DNA): TGTGCCAGCAGCCAAGGTCCCGGGGAGACCCAGTACTTC. It encodes CASSQGPGETQYF.

The chain is built from TRBV20-1 and TRBJ2-1; no definite D call. The germline CDR1 and CDR2 sequences are DFQATT and SNEGSKA (reference sequence). Trimming removed 2 bases from V and 6 bases from J, with 8 bases in between. This CDR3 contains 12 residues. The CDR3 DNA sequence: TGCAGTGCTAGAAGAGCCCCCAATGAGCAGTTCTTC. Translated, it gives CSARRAPNEQFF.

The chain combines TRBV20-1 with TRBJ2-3; D is possibly TRBD2 (6 bases). V lost 6 bases to trimming and J lost 5 bases, with 18 bases between them. The CDR3 extends over 14 amino acids. Germline V gene data show CDR1 as DFQATT and CDR2 as SNEGSKA (reference sequence). This chain's CDR3 is CSASYREKRDTQYF. DNA for the CDR3: TGCAGTGCCTCCTATCGGGAGAAGAGAGATACGCAGTATTTT.

V is TRBV18 and J is TRBJ1-1, with D hard to call. The germline gives CDR1 KGHSH, CDR2 LQKENI. This CDR3 is 12 amino acids long. Trimming shortened V by 0 bases and J by 8 bases, and 7 bases separated the two germline ends. The CDR3 DNA reads TGTGCCAGCTCACCACCAATTGGGGAAGCTTTCTTT. It translates to CASSPPIGEAFF.

This clonotype was counted only a few times. The V and J genes are TRBV7-2 and TRBJ1-2; TRBD1 agrees at 8 bases. This CDR3 has 13 residues. Losses at the gene ends were 6 bases for V and 7 bases for J; bases not matched to a gene: 7. CDR1 SGHTA and CDR2 FQGNSA come from the germline V gene. CDR3 coding DNA: TGTGCCAGCAGGGCCGCGACAGGGGTTGGCTACACCTTC. Translating it yields CASRAATGVGYTF.

The rearrangement links TRBV20-1 to TRBJ2-7, with TRBD2 matching 9 bases. V trimming: 1 base; J trimming: 7 bases; junction bases outside the gene matches: 8. CDR3 size: 14 residues. CDR1 and CDR2 from the germline V gene are DFQATT and SNEGSKA (reference sequence). The CDR3, as DNA: TGCAGTGCTAGAGGCCGACTAGCGGAGGGTGAGCAGTACTTC. Translation gives CSARGRLAEGEQYF.

V gene TRBV20-1 combines with J gene TRBJ2-3; 13 positions agree with TRBD2. Looked up from germline, CDR1 is DFQATT and CDR2 is SNEGSKA (reference sequence). V dropped 5 bases and J dropped 1; count of bases not matched to a gene: 9. CDR3 size: 17 residues. CDR3 in amino acids: CSAPSGTSGARTDTQYF. The CDR3 nucleotides read TGCAGTGCTCCATCCGGGACTAGCGGGGCACGCACAGATACGCAGTATTTT.

The CDR3 loop reads CASSKGCGSDTEAFF. CDR3 in DNA: TGTGCCAGCAGCAAAGGGTGCGGTTCGGACACTGAAGCTTTCTTT. V and J are TRBV21-1 and TRBJ1-1. TRBV21-1 is classified as a pseudogene. The CDR3 has 15 amino acids.

This chain connects TRBV18 to TRBJ1-1, with a weak D call TRBD1 (6 bases). V lost 6 bases, J lost 1 base, and 15 bases lay in between. Germline V lookup: CDR1 KGHSH, CDR2 LQKENI. The CDR3 has 15 amino acids. The CDR3 DNA follows: TGTGCCAGCTCCTTCAGCGGGGGGCCGAACACTGAAGCTTTCTTT. It is translated as CASSFSGGPNTEAFF. The whole variable domain, remainder taken from reference TRBV18 and TRBJ1-1, is NAGVMQNPRHLVRRRGQEARLRCSPMKGHSHVYWYRQLPEEGLKFMVYLQKENIIDESGMPKERFSAEFPKEGPSILRIQQVVRGDSAAYFCASSFSGGPNTEAFFGQGTRLTVV.

This chain uses TRBV9 with TRBJ2-1, with D maybe TRBD2 (5 bases). Looked up from germline, CDR1 is SGDLS and CDR2 is YYNGEE. The CDR3 covers 13 residues. Deletions cut 4 bases from V and 6 bases from J, with 11 bases between. The CDR3 region has the DNA TGTGCCAGCAGCCCCCCGGCGGGCAATGAGCAGTTCTTC. This encodes CASSPPAGNEQFF.

The gene calls are TRBV19 and TRBJ1-6, with D unresolved. CDR1 and CDR2 (germline): LNHDA, SQIVND (reference sequence). V gave up 7 bases and J gave up 7 bases, with 11 bases separating them. CDR3 length: 13 residues. CDR3 loop: CASTPPGNSPLHF. The CDR3 DNA follows: TGTGCCAGTACCCCTCCAGGAAATTCACCCCTCCACTTT.

There are a few counts of this clonotype. The chain combines TRBV5-6 with TRBJ1-2; D call uncertain. With 4 bases removed from V and 4 bases from J, the gap between germline ends came to 14 bases. Germline assignment: CDR1 SGHDT and CDR2 YYEEEE. This CDR3 spans 14 amino acids. The CDR3 spells CASSRGLITYGYTF. CDR3 DNA sequence: TGTGCCAGCAGCCGAGGCCTAATCACCTATGGCTACACCTTC.

This chain uses TRBV5-1 with TRBJ2-7, with TRBD1 matching 7 bases. Per germline, CDR1 SGHRS and CDR2 YFSETQ. V gave up 3 bases and J gave up 5 bases; unmatched junction bases: 8. The CDR3 totals 14 residues. The CDR3 spells CASSSTGLPDEQYF. The CDR3 nucleotides read TGCGCCAGCAGCTCGACAGGGCTGCCTGACGAGCAGTACTTC.

The chain has TRBV4-3 and TRBJ1-2, with D perhaps TRBD1 (6 bases). CDR1 and CDR2 (germline): LGHNA, YSLEER. The CDR3 consists of 14 residues. Trimming removed 3 bases from V and 2 bases from J, with 10 bases in between. As DNA, the CDR3 is TGCGCCAGCAGCCACCCACAGGGCAACTATGGCTACACCTTC. Translated: CASSHPQGNYGYTF.

V usage is TRBV3-1 and J usage is TRBJ1-6, with 7 bases identical to TRBD1. V gave up 2 bases and J gave up 16 bases; unmatched junction bases: 2. Germline V gene sequence: CDR1 LGHDT, CDR2 YNNKEL (reference sequence). This CDR3 region has 11 residues. This chain's CDR3 is CASSQKGALHF. The CDR3 DNA sequence: TGTGCCAGCAGCCAAAAGGGGGCTCTCCACTTT.

This chain links TRBV4-3 with TRBJ2-2; TRBD1 is a possible D gene (6 bases). V was trimmed by 1 base and J by 13 bases, leaving 22 bases between them. The CDR3 sequence is 16 residues long. CDR1 and CDR2 from the germline V gene are LGHNA and YSLEER. CDR3 region: CASSQAPSRVSRGLFF. The CDR3 coding sequence is TGCGCCAGCAGCCAAGCTCCCTCTAGGGTCTCCAGGGGGCTGTTTTTT.

In this sample, this clonotype turned up a few times. The chain combines TRBV5-5 with TRBJ1-2; 12 positions match TRBD1. In germline, CDR1 is SGHKS, CDR2 YYEKEE (reference sequence). The CDR3 sequence is 15 residues long. After removal of 4 bases from V and 7 bases from J, the junction contained 8 bases not matched to a gene. The CDR3, as DNA: TGTGCCAGCAGCACCCTGGGACAGGGGGCTGTTGGCTACACCTTC. Translation gives CASSTLGQGAVGYTF. Combining the CDR3 with reference TRBV5-5 and TRBJ1-2 gives the whole variable domain DAGVTQSPTHLIKTRGQQVTLRCSPISGHKSVSWYQQVLGQGPQFIFQYYEKEERGRGNFPDRFSARQFPNYSSELNVNALLLGDSALYLCASSTLGQGAVGYTFGSGTRLTVV.

This chain links TRBV20-1 with TRBJ1-5, with 7 positions matching TRBD1. Trimming removed 6 bases from V and 2 bases from J; junction bases left unmatched: 13. Per the germline V gene, CDR1 is DFQATT and CDR2 is SNEGSKA (reference sequence). The CDR3 totals 16 residues. In DNA form, the CDR3 reads TGCAGTGCCCCAGGTGGGGGTACAGGGGGCAATCAGCCCCAGCATTTT. Residues: CSAPGGGTGGNQPQHF.

This clonotype has more than one count but fewer than ten. V gene TRBV6-5 combines with J gene TRBJ1-1; a possible D gene is TRBD1 (5 bases). Trimming removed 7 bases from V and 4 bases from J, with 19 bases in between. Per the germline V gene, CDR1 is MNHEY and CDR2 is SVGAGI. This CDR3 has 15 residues. The CDR3, as DNA: TGTGCCAGCACCTTCAGCAGGGATCGGGGCACTGAAGCTTTCTTT. Translated, it gives CASTFSRDRGTEAFF.